The 5 T cell receptor beta chains listed next were all sequenced from one sample in a study of blood T cell repertoires in COVID-19. Produced via immunoSEQ multiplex PCR; TCRdb's table is partial and in-frame only. The sample records some 150,000 clones, 80% to 90% being singletons. Sequencing was performed on peripheral blood. Every receptor here comes from a woman in her forties or fifties with active or convalescent COVID-19.

The chain couples TRBV6-1 to TRBJ1-2; 7 bases fit TRBD1. V dropped 3 bases and J dropped 4; count of bases not matched to a gene: 5. This CDR3 region has 14 residues. Germline V gene sequence: CDR1 MNHNS, CDR2 SASEGT. The CDR3 protein is CASSETGKLYGYTF. The CDR3 coding sequence is TGTGCCAGCAGTGAGACAGGGAAACTCTATGGCTACACCTTC.

V and J are TRBV6-5 and TRBJ2-7; D unresolved. The CDR3 sequence is 14 residues long. Trimming cost V 2 bases and J 0 bases, with 8 bases left between them. Germline-derived CDR1 and CDR2 are MNHEY and SVGAGI. The CDR3 bases are TGTGCCAGCAGTTACGACACGGTCTCCTACGAGCAGTACTTC. Amino acid sequence: CASSYDTVSYEQYF.

The chain recombines TRBV11-2 with TRBJ2-1, with TRBD1 matching over 11 bases. Germline V gene sequence: CDR1 SGHAT, CDR2 FQNNGV. Germline trimming cut 0 bases from V and 4 bases from J; bases unmatched to any gene: 2. This CDR3 is 16 amino acids long. The CDR3 coding sequence is TGTGCCAGCAGCTTAGACTGGGACAGGGGGTACAATGAGCAGTTCTTC. Protein: CASSLDWDRGYNEQFF. Filled out from reference TRBV11-2 and TRBJ2-1, the complete variable domain reads EAGVAQSPRYKIIEKRQSVAFWCNPISGHATLYWYQQILGQGPKLLIQFQNNGVVDDSQLPKDRFSAERLKGVDSTLKIQPAKLEDSAVYLCASSLDWDRGYNEQFFGPGTRLTVL.

The chain uses TRBV2 and TRBJ1-3; no definite D call. The CDR3 extends over 14 amino acids. Germline V lookup: CDR1 SNHLY, CDR2 FYNNEI. V lost 5 bases, J lost 1 base, and 9 bases lay in between. CDR3: CASSTAYSGNTIYF. The CDR3 region has the DNA TGTGCCAGCAGTACAGCTTATTCTGGAAACACCATATATTTT.

The chain has TRBV9 and TRBJ1-4, with a tentative D call TRBD1 (6 bases). Germline V gives CDR1 SGDLS, CDR2 YYNGEE. The CDR3 is made up of 17 amino acids. The germline V and J ends were trimmed by 0 bases and 6 bases, with 18 bases remaining between them. Here the CDR3 reads CASSVGFMTGRDEKLFF. The DNA of the CDR3 is TGTGCCAGCAGCGTAGGTTTCATGACAGGCCGAGATGAAAAACTGTTTTTT. The variable domain in full, completed from reference TRBV9 and TRBJ1-4, reads DSGVTQTPKHLITATGQRVTLRCSPRSGDLSVYWYQQSLDQGLQFLIQYYNGEERAKGNILERFSAQQFPDLHSELNLSSLELGDSALYFCASSVGFMTGRDEKLFFGSGTQLSVL.